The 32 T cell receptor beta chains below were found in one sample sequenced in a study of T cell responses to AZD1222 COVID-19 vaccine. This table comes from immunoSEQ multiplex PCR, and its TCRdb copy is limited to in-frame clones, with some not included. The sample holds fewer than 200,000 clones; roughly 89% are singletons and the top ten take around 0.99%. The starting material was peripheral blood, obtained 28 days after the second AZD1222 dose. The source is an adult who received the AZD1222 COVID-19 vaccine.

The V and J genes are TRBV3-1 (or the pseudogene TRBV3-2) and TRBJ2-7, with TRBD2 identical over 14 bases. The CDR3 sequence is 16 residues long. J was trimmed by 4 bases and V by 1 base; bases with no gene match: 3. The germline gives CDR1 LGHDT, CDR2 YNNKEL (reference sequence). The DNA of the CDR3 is TGTGCCAGCAGCCAAGGACTAGCGGGGGGGCGTTACGAGCAGTACTTC. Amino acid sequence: CASSQGLAGGRYEQYF.

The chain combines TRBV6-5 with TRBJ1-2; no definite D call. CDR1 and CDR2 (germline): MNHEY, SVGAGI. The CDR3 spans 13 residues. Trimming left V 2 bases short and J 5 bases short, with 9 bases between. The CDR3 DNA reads TGTGCCAGCAGTTACGGGGAGGTGTATGGCTACACCTTC. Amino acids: CASSYGEVYGYTF.

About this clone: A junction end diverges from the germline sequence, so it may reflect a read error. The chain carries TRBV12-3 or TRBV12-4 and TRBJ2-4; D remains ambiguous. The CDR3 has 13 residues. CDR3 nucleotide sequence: TGTGCCAGCAGTCCGCCCTTAGGGCAGAGACGAGCCTTC. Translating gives CASSPPLGQRRAF.

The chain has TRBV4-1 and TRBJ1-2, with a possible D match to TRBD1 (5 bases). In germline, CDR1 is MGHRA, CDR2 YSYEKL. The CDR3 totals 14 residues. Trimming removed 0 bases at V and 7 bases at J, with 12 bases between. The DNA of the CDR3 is TGCGCCAGCAGCCAAGATGATGGGGGACGTGGCTACACCTTC. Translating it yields CASSQDDGGRGYTF.

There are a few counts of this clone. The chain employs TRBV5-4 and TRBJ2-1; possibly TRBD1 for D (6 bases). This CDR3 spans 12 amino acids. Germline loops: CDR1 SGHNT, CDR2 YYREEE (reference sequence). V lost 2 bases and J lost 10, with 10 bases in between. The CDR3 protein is CASSFRGYEQFF. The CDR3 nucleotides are TGTGCCAGCAGCTTCAGGGGATACGAGCAGTTCTTC.

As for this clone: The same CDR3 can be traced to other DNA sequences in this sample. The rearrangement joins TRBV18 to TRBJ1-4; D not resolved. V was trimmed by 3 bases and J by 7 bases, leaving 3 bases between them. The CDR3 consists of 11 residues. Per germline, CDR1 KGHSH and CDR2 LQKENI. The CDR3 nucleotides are TGTGCCAGCTCACCTGGTGAAAAACTGTTTTTT. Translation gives CASSPGEKLFF.

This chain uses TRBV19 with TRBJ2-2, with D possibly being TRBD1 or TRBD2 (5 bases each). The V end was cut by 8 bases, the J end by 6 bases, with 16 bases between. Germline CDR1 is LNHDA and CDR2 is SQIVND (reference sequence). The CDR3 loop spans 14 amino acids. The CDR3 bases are TGTGCCAGTCGCAAGTCCGGGGCGGCCGGGGAGCTGTTTTTT. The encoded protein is CASRKSGAAGELFF.

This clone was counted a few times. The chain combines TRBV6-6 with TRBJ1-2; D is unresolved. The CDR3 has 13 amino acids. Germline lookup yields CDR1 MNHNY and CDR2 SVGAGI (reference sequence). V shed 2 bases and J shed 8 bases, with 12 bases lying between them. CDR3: CASSYRAAQGYTF. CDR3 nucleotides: TGTGCCAGCAGTTACAGGGCAGCACAGGGCTACACCTTC.

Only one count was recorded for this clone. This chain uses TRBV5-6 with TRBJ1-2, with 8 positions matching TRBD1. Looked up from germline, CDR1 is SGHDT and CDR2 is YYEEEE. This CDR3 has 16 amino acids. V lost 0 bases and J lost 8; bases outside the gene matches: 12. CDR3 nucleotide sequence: TGTGCCAGCAGCTTGGGGGACAGGAAGATGACTATGGGCTACACCTTC. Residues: CASSLGDRKMTMGYTF.

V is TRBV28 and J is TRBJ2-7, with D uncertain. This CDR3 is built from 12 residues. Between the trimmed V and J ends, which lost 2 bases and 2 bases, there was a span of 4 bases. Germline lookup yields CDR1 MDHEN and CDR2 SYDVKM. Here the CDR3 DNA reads TGTGCCAGCAGTTTAGGTACCTACGAGCAGTACTTC. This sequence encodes CASSLGTYEQYF.

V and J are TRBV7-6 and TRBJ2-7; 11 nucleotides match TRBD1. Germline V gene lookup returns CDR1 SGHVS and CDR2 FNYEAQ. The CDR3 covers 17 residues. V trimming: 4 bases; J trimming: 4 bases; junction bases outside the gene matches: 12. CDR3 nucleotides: TGTGCCAGCAGCTCCCGGGGACAGGGGGTGATGGATTACGAGCAGTACTTC. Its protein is CASSSRGQGVMDYEQYF. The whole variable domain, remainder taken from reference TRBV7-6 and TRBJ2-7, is GAGVSQSPRYKVTKRGQDVALRCDPISGHVSLYWYRQALGQGPEFLTYFNYEAQQDKSGLPNDRFSAERPEGSISTLTIQRTEQRDSAMYRCASSSRGQGVMDYEQYFGPGTRLTVT.

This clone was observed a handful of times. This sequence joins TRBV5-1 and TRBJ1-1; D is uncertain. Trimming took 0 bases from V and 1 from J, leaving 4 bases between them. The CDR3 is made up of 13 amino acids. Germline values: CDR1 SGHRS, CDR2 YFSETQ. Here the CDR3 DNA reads TGCGCCAGCAGCTTGGGCAGGAACACTGAAGCTTTCTTT. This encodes CASSLGRNTEAFF. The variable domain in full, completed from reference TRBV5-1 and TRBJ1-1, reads KAGVTQTPRYLIKTRGQQVTLSCSPISGHRSVSWYQQTPGQGLQFLFEYFSETQRNKGNFPGRFSGRQFSNSRSEMNVSTLELGDSALYLCASSLGRNTEAFFGQGTRLTVV.

CDR3 amino acids: CASSLDGHIISVYSPLHF. CDR3 DNA: TGTGCCAGCAGCTTAGATGGACATATTATAAGTGTGTATTCACCCCTCCACTTT. The chain has TRBV7-2 and TRBJ1-6, with D maybe TRBD1 (5 bases). The V gene's germline CDR1 is SGHTA and CDR2 FQGNSA. CDR3 length: 18 residues. Trimming took off 1 base at V and 8 bases at J, with 21 bases between the two ends.

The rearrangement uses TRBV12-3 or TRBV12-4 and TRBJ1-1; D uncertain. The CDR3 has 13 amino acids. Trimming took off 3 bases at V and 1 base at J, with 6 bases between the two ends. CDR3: CASSFQENTEAFF. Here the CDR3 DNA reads TGTGCCAGCAGTTTCCAAGAGAACACTGAAGCTTTCTTT.

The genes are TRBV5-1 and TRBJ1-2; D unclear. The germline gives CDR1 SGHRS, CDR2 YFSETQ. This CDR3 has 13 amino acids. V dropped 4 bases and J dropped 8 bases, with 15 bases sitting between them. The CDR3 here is CASSLSGEAGYTF. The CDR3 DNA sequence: TGCGCCAGCAGCCTGAGTGGCGAAGCGGGCTACACCTTC.

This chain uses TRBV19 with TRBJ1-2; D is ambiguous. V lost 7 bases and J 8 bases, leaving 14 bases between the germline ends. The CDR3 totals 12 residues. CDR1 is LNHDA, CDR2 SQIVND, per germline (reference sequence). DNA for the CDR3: TGTGCCAGTACCCAGGCCCCGTCAGGCTACACCTTC. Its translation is CASTQAPSGYTF.

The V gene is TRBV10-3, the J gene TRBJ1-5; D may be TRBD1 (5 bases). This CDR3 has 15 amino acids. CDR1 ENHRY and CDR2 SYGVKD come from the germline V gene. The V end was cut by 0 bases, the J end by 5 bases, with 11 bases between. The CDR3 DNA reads TGTGCCATCAGTGAGTCGGGACTTAATGATCAGCCCCAGCATTTT. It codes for CAISESGLNDQPQHF.

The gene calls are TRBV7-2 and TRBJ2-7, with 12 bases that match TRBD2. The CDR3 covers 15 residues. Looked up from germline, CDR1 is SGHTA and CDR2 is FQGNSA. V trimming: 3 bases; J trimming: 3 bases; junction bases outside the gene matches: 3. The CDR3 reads CASSFLAGGDYEQYF. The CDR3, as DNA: TGTGCCAGCAGCTTTCTAGCGGGGGGGGACTACGAGCAGTACTTC.

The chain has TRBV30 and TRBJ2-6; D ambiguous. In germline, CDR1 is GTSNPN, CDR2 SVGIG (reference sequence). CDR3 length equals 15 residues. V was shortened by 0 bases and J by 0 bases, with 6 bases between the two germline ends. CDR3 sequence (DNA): TGTGCCTGGAGTGTTGGAATCTCTGGGGCCAACGTCCTGACTTTC. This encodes CAWSVGISGANVLTF.

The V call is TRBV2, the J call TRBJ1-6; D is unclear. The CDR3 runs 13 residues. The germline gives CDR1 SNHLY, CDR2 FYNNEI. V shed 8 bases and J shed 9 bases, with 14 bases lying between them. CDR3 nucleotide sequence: TGTGCCAGCGTGGTTTCGGGGTTTTCACCCCTCCACTTT. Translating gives CASVVSGFSPLHF.

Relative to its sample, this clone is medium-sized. The CDR3 sequence is CASSQQEGYGYTF. CDR3 in DNA: TGCGCCAGCAGCCAACAGGAGGGCTATGGCTACACCTTC. This chain connects TRBV4-1 to TRBJ1-2; D is uncertain. V lost 2 bases and J lost 4, with 8 bases in between. The CDR3 consists of 13 residues. Germline values: CDR1 MGHRA, CDR2 YSYEKL.

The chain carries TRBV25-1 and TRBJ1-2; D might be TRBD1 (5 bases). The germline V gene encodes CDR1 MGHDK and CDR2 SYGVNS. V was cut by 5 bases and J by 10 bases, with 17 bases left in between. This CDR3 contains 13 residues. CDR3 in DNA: TGTGCCAGCAGTTTTTCGGGGCTTCCAACCTACACCTTC. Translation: CASSFSGLPTYTF.

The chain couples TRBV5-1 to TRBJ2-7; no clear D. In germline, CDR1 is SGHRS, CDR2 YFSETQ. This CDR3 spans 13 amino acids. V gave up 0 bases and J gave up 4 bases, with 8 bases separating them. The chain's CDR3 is CASSLAARYEQYF. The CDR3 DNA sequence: TGCGCCAGCAGCTTGGCAGCCAGATACGAGCAGTACTTC.

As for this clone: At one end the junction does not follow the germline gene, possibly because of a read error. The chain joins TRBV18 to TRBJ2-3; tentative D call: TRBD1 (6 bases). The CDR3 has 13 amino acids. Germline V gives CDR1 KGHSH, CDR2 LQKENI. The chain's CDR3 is CASSPPGADTRYF. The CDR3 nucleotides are TGTGCCAGCTCACCACCGGGGGCAGACACGCGGTATTTT.

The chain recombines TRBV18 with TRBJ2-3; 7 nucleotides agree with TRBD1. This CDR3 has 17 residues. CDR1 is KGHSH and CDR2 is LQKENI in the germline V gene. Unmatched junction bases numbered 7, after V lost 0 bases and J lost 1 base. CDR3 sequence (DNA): TGTGCCAGCTCACCACCGGTGTGGGACAGACGCACAGATACGCAGTATTTT. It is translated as CASSPPVWDRRTDTQYF.

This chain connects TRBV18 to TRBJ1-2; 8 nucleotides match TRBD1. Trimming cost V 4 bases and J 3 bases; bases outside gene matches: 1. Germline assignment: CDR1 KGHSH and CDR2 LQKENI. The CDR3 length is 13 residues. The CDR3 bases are TGTGCCAGCTCACAGGGACAGGACTATGGCTACACCTTC. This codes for CASSQGQDYGYTF.

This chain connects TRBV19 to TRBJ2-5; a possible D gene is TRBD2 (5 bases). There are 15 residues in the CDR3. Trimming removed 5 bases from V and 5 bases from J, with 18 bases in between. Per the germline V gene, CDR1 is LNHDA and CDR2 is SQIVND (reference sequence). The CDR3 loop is CASSPRTQMGETQYF. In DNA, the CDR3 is TGTGCCAGTAGTCCCCGGACTCAAATGGGGGAGACCCAGTACTTC.

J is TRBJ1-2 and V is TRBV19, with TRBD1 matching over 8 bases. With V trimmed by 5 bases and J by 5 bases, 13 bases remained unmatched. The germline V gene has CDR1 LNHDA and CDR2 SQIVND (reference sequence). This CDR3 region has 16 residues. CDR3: CASSAGQGLVIYGYTF. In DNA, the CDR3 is TGTGCCAGTAGTGCCGGACAGGGTTTGGTAATTTATGGCTACACCTTC.

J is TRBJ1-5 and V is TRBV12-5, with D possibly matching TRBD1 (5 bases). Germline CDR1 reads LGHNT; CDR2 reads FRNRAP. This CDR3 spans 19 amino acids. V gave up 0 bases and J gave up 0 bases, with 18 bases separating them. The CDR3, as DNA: TGTGCTAGTGGTTTGGTAGCGAAAGGGGACCTTTATAGCAATCAGCCCCAGCATTTT. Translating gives CASGLVAKGDLYSNQPQHF. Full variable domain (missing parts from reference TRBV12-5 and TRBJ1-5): DARVTQTPRHKVTEMGQEVTMRCQPILGHNTVFWYRQTMMQGLELLAYFRNRAPLDDSGMPKDRFSAEMPDATLATLKIQPSEPRDSAVYFCASGLVAKGDLYSNQPQHFGDGTRLSIL.

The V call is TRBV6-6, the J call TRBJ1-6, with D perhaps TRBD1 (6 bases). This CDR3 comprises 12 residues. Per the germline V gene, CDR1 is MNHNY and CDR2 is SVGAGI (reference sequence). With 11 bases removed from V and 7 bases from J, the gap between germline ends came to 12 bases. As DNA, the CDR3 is TGTGCCGGACAGAGGGGGAATTCACCCCTCCACTTT. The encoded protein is CAGQRGNSPLHF.

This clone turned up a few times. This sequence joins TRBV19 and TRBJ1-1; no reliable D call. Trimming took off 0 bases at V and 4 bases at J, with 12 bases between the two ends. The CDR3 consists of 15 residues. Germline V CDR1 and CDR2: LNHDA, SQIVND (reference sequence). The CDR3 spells CASSIDQEGFTEAFF. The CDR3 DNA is TGTGCCAGTAGTATAGATCAGGAGGGTTTCACTGAAGCTTTCTTT.

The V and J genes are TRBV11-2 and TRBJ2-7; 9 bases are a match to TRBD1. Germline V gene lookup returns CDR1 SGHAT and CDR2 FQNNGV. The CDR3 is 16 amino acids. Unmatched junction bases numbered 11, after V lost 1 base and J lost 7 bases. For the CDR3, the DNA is TGTGCCAGCAGCTTAGGGGGGACAGGGCCTCTTGGAGAGCAGTACTTC. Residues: CASSLGGTGPLGEQYF. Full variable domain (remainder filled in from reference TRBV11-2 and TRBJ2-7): EAGVAQSPRYKIIEKRQSVAFWCNPISGHATLYWYQQILGQGPKLLIQFQNNGVVDDSQLPKDRFSAERLKGVDSTLKIQPAKLEDSAVYLCASSLGGTGPLGEQYFGPGTRLTVT.